This T cell receptor (beta chain) originates from a study of T cells in Graves' hyperthyroidism and ophthalmopathy (dated by TCRdb to the late 2010s). With respect to the entire study: To identify TCR V-J signatures that set the groups apart, the researchers used a discovery cohort of more than 95 patients, made up of 40 to 45 with Graves' ophthalmopathy and about 60 with stable Graves' hyperthyroidism. Prospective prediction of ophthalmopathy was tested in an independent validation cohort consisting of 18 to 20 hyperthyroidism patients and around 16 patients who later progressed to ophthalmopathy. For training and testing, the 100 patients in the discovery cohort were randomly divided in a 7:3 ratio. Thyroid tissue and blood T-cell repertoires from roughly six Graves' hyperthyroidism patients were also compared in the study. Once sampling was done, hyperthyroidism patients were given methimazole at a starting dose of 30 mg daily, whereas ophthalmopathy patients were given high-dose intravenous methylprednisolone. TCR Vbeta CDR3 sequencing of around 130 peripheral blood samples (around 45 ophthalmopathy, under 80 hyperthyroidism and approximately 17 progressor patients) is reported in the paper.

The TCR beta CDR3 regions were amplified from the RNA transcripts. A first-round RT-PCR of the TCR CDR3 used the HTBI primer set with the Qiagen OneStep RT-PCR kit. Libraries were constructed in a second round of multiplex PCR, after which size selection and purification were carried out. The libraries were sequenced on an Illumina HiSeq2000 using paired-end 100 bp reads. The study's own analysis went as follows. SOAPnuke was used to process the raw data, removing reads that contained adapters or uncalled bases, had a mean Phred below 15, or lacked an exact match to the constant primer or identifier. COPE v1.2.5 was used to merge the high-quality paired reads, and each unique nucleotide sequence was defined as a clonotype. Clonotypes were aligned to IMGT TRBV, TRBD and TRBJ reference segments using MiTCR v1.1. Only V-J combinations with frequency above 0.0001, covering 98% to 99.2% of repertoires, were analysed. A TCS score was defined as the ratio of F50 (clonal expansion) to E x V (chaos), with BLOSUM62-based TCRdist applied between CDR3 peptides within each V-J. Welch's t-statistics and random forest reduced roughly 530 V-J features to 10 to 15, which were used in a naive Bayes classifier (R e1071). The similarity between thyroid and blood repertoires was quantified using the Morisita-Horn index. TCRdb cleaned the public reads at Q25 with fastp, built clones with MiXCR and kept in-frame beta chains. All rows with the same CDR3 protein become a single entry with the most common DNA and genes. V and J calls and clone size were set by TCRdb, not the authors. For this sample there are 650,000 to 800,000 distinct CDR3 sequences; 45% appear just once. Of the sample, less than 9% falls within the top ten clones.

Points on this clonotype: It lacks a known antigen. The input lacks base qualities; no much larger clone sits a single base away.

The CDR3 numbers 16 residues from cysteine through phenylalanine. The sequence is cut down to CDR3 DNA, 48 bases in frame from base 1. A distance of 12 bases separates the germline ends of V and J, which lose 4 bases and 0 bases respectively. The germline V gene (reference sequence) provides CDR1 MNHNY and CDR2 SVGAGI. Study-wide conclusions, independent of this receptor: Sample size was not statistically predetermined, and blinding of investigators to group allocation was not performed. Most expanded thyroid clonotypes (frequency above 0.001) were also detected in blood, a finding suggesting that blood repertoires may reflect thyroid immune responses. In validation, progression to ophthalmopathy was predicted by the model with more than 65% sensitivity and about 72% specificity, a median of approximately 6.5 months before onset. In cross-validation, a model built on a 13 V-J signature told ophthalmopathy apart from stable hyperthyroidism with 85% to 90% sensitivity and roughly 81% specificity, and in testing the same model reached 80%/75%.

Exclusion was applied to patients with uncontrolled infections, other autoimmune diseases, pregnancy or lactation. Diagnoses were established on the basis of clinical symptoms, serum thyroxine and TRAb, thyroid ultrasound, and orbital computed tomography. Trizol reagent was used to extract total RNA, and RNA quality was then checked on an Agilent 2100 Bioanalyzer. The sequenced sample was peripheral blood or thyroid tissue (not recorded which). In this chain, TRBV6-6 is recombined with TRBJ1-4, with TRBD1 tentatively as D gene (5 bases match). This TCR derives from an adult man with Graves' disease, either hyperthyroidism or ophthalmopathy (not recorded which). The bases are TGTGCCAGCAGTTTCCCGCGACAGCCAACTAATGAAAAACTGTTTTTT. Translated, it reads CASSFPRQPTNEKLFF.